These 10 T cell receptor beta chains were all obtained from the same sample, sequenced in a study of cytomegalovirus exposure and HLA in healthy donors (dated by TCRdb to about 2017). Libraries were built with the immunoSEQ multiplex PCR assay. The multiplex PCR relied on a mix of 60 forward primers for TCR Vbeta segments and 13 reverse primers for TCR Jbeta segments. This immuneACCESS table, as held by TCRdb, lists in-frame sequences with V and J called but not all clones. Of the missing ones, under half trace to an unresolved V gene in checked studies; the others have no known cause. This sample has around 90,000 clones in its table, and around nine tenths of those were observed once. The ten largest clones take up around a tenth of the sample. The source material was PBMCs. Receptor source: a man younger than 45 in good health and CMV-seropositive.

The rearrangement uses TRBV7-9 and TRBJ1-2; no firm D call. This CDR3 contains 12 residues. Trimming left V 2 bases short and J 9 bases short, with 10 bases between. The germline V gene encodes CDR1 SEHNR and CDR2 FQNEAQ (reference sequence). Written as DNA, the CDR3 is TGTGCCAGCAGCTTACAGGTGTATAGCTACACCTTC. This sequence encodes CASSLQVYSYTF.

The V call is TRBV30, the J call TRBJ2-5, with TRBD1 matching 9 bases. Matching the DNA end better, TRBJ2-7 makes the J call doubtful. The CDR3 is 14 amino acids. Germline CDR1 is GTSNPN and CDR2 is SVGIG (reference sequence). CDR3 in amino acids: CAWSRTGALYEQYF. The DNA for the CDR3 is TGTGCCTGGAGTCGGACAGGGGCCCTCTACGAGCAGTACTTC.

Regarding this clone: Its ends do not fully match the called genes, so a read error is possible. The V gene is TRBV7-2, the J gene TRBJ2-7; TRBD2 might be the D (6 bases). The CDR3 has 15 amino acids. Germline CDR1 SGHTA, CDR2 FQGNSA. This chain's CDR3 is CASSLGLEFSHEQYF. The CDR3 nucleotides read TGTGCCAGCAGCTTAGGACTAGAATTCTCCCACGAGCAGTACTTC. Full variable domain (missing parts from reference TRBV7-2 and TRBJ2-7): GAGVSQSPSNKVTEKGKDVELRCDPISGHTALYWYRQSLGQGLEFLIYFQGNSAPDKSGLPSDRFSAERTGGSVSTLTIQRTQQEDSAVYLCASSLGLEFSHEQYFGPGTRLTVT.

The chain has TRBV7-3 and TRBJ1-1, with TRBD1 as a possible D gene (6 bases). The V end lost 0 bases, the J end lost 3 bases, and 11 bases lay between the germline ends. CDR3 length equals 15 residues. Germline values: CDR1 SGHTA, CDR2 FQGTGA. This CDR3 is CASSLTIGGHTEAFF. The CDR3 region has the DNA TGTGCCAGCAGCTTAACAATAGGGGGTCACACTGAAGCTTTCTTT.

The J gene is TRBJ2-7, the V gene TRBV25-1, with 8 bases lining up with TRBD1. The germline CDR1 and CDR2 sequences are MGHDK and SYGVNS. V lost 3 bases and J lost 7; bases outside the gene matches: 14. This CDR3 is built from 16 residues. CDR3 bases: TGTGCCAGCAGTGATATCCCGGACAGGGACTTACGTGAGCAGTACTTC. Encoded protein: CASSDIPDRDLREQYF.

The gene calls are TRBV11-2 and TRBJ2-7; D is unresolved. Trimming shortened V by 7 bases and J by 1 base, and 11 bases separated the two germline ends. The length of the CDR3 is 13 residues. Germline CDR1 reads SGHAT; CDR2 reads FQNNGV. This chain's CDR3 is CASTRSHSYEQYF. For the CDR3, the DNA is TGTGCCAGCACCCGGTCCCATTCCTACGAGCAGTACTTC.

This sequence joins TRBV28 and TRBJ2-1, with 11 bases aligning to TRBD2. CDR3 length: 12 residues. Looked up from germline, CDR1 is MDHEN and CDR2 is SYDVKM. The V gene end was trimmed by 6 bases and the J gene end by 13 bases; junction bases not matched to a gene: 5. Written as DNA, the CDR3 is TGTGCCAGCAGCCTCGGGACTAGCGGACAGTTCTTC. Translating gives CASSLGTSGQFF. Full variable domain (missing parts from reference TRBV28 and TRBJ2-1): DVKVTQSSRYLVKRTGEKVFLECVQDMDHENMFWYRQDPGLGLRLIYFSYDVKMKEKGDIPEGYSVSREKKERFSLILESASTNQTSMYLCASSLGTSGQFFGPGTRLTVL.

Comments on this clone: The sample contains more than one DNA sequence encoding this CDR3. This chain uses TRBV6-1 with TRBJ2-6; D is uncertain. Between the trimmed V and J ends, which lost 7 bases and 2 bases, there was a span of 12 bases. Germline V CDR1 and CDR2: MNHNS, SASEGT. The CDR3 is made up of 15 amino acids. The CDR3 region has the DNA TGTGCCAGCATCTCCCACTCCGCTGGGGCCAACGTCCTGACTTTC. The encoded protein is CASISHSAGANVLTF.

The CDR3 loop reads CASSYSGALPSYEQYF. CDR3 bases: TGTGCCAGCAGTTACTCCGGAGCGCTACCCTCCTACGAGCAGTACTTC. The chain has TRBV6-6 and TRBJ2-5; D is unclear. Matching the DNA end better, TRBJ2-7 makes the J call doubtful. The germline V gene encodes CDR1 MNHNY and CDR2 SVGAGI (reference sequence). The CDR3 is 16 amino acids.

V is TRBV19 and J is TRBJ2-7; 11 nucleotides line up with TRBD2. The CDR3 length is 16 residues. Per germline, CDR1 LNHDA and CDR2 SQIVND (reference sequence). V dropped 6 bases and J dropped 1; count of bases not matched to a gene: 8. In DNA, the CDR3 is TGTGCCAGTAGGTCACTAGCGGGAGATAGATCCTACGAGCAGTACTTC. As protein: CASRSLAGDRSYEQYF.